This TCR beta chain originates from a study of blood T cell repertoires in COVID-19. There are 16 residues in the CDR3. Trimming took 5 bases from V and 8 from J; bases not matched to a gene: 13. CDR1 MNHNY and CDR2 SVGAGI come from the germline V gene (reference sequence). The table came from immunoSEQ multiplex PCR; TCRdb's copy has only in-frame clones and leaves some out. The sample holds over 20,000 clones, about 86% seen once. This receptor was taken from a man between 65 and 85 years old with acute or convalescent COVID-19. The chain couples TRBV6-6 to TRBJ2-1; 9 bases map to TRBD1. The sample comprised peripheral blood. In DNA form, the CDR3 reads TGTGCCAGCAGTCTATCGGACAGGGGACTACGCGATGAGCAGTTCTTC. It yields the protein CASSLSDRGLRDEQFF.